What follows are 16 T cell receptor beta chains derived from one specimen sequenced in a study of radiotherapy plus CTLA-4 blockade in lung cancer. Method: immunoSEQ multiplex PCR; TCRdb's copy keeps in-frame clones and lacks some. The sample holds approximately 30,000 clones, about 81% seen once. This specimen was peripheral blood, taken from a patient treated with radiotherapy plus ipilimumab. The receptor set was obtained from a human donor with non-small cell lung cancer that progressed on radiotherapy plus ipilimumab.

The chain couples TRBV11-2 to TRBJ2-1; 9 nucleotides line up with TRBD1. Germline trimming cut 6 bases from V and 8 bases from J; bases unmatched to any gene: 11. In germline, CDR1 is SGHAT, CDR2 FQNNGV. The CDR3 spans 15 residues. DNA for the CDR3: TGTGCCAGCAGTCACCGGGACAGGGAGATCCATGAGCAGTTCTTC. Translated: CASSHRDREIHEQFF.

This chain connects TRBV7-8 to TRBJ2-7; TRBD1 is a possible D gene (6 bases). Deletions cut 3 bases from V and 3 bases from J, with 9 bases between. Germline assignment: CDR1 SGHVS and CDR2 FQNEAQ. This CDR3 has 13 residues. The CDR3, as DNA: TGTGCCAGCAGCTTCCCAGGGGACTACGAGCAGTACTTC. Translated, it gives CASSFPGDYEQYF.

There are a few counts of this clone. The rearrangement joins TRBV6-1 to TRBJ1-2, with D perhaps TRBD1 (6 bases). The CDR3 is 14 amino acids. V gave up 4 bases and J gave up 4 bases, with 13 bases separating them. From germline, CDR1 is MNHNS and CDR2 SASEGT. This chain's CDR3 is CASSGSGVFYGYTF. In nucleotides, the CDR3 is TGTGCCAGCAGTGGTTCAGGGGTTTTCTATGGCTACACCTTC.

This clone was seen a handful of times. This chain links TRBV18 with TRBJ1-2, with unresolved D. This CDR3 is 14 amino acids long. The germline V gene has CDR1 KGHSH and CDR2 LQKENI. V dropped 3 bases and J dropped 2 bases, with 10 bases sitting between them. DNA of the CDR3: TGTGCCAGCTCACCGAGGAGGGAGAACTATGGCTACACCTTC. The encoded protein is CASSPRRENYGYTF.

This clone appeared a few times. This rearrangement joins TRBV6-1 to TRBJ1-3; TRBD1 aligns across 7 bases. V dropped 6 bases and J dropped 1; count of bases not matched to a gene: 6. CDR3 size: 15 residues. Germline CDR1 MNHNS, CDR2 SASEGT. CDR3 residues: CASRTGTNSGNTIYF. Written as DNA, the CDR3 is TGTGCCAGCAGGACAGGGACAAATTCTGGAAACACCATATATTTT.

The chain links TRBV7-6 to TRBJ2-6, with D unresolved. The CDR3 is made up of 15 amino acids. Germline V gene lookup returns CDR1 SGHVS and CDR2 FNYEAQ. The ends were cut back, 1 base at V and 0 bases at J, with 4 bases in the middle. CDR3 loop: CASSLGSSGANVLTF. The CDR3 nucleotides read TGTGCCAGCAGCTTAGGTAGCTCTGGGGCCAACGTCCTGACTTTC. Drawing the rest from reference TRBV7-6 and TRBJ2-6, the complete variable domain is GAGVSQSPRYKVTKRGQDVALRCDPISGHVSLYWYRQALGQGPEFLTYFNYEAQQDKSGLPNDRFSAERPEGSISTLTIQRTEQRDSAMYRCASSLGSSGANVLTFGAGSRLTVL.

For the CDR3, the DNA is TGTGCCAGCAGCCCATACCCGGGGGGACAGCAGTACTTC. Amino acids: CASSPYPGGQQYF. The J gene is TRBJ2-7, the V gene TRBV14; TRBD2 matches at 7 bases. This CDR3 has 13 residues. CDR1 is SGHDN, CDR2 FVKESK, per germline. V lost 4 bases and J lost 8; bases outside the gene matches: 8. The whole variable domain, filled in from reference TRBV14 and TRBJ2-7, reads EAGVTQFPSHSVIEKGQTVTLRCDPISGHDNLYWYRRVMGKEIKFLLHFVKESKQDESGMPNNRFLAERTGGTYSTLKVQPAELEDSGVYFCASSPYPGGQQYFGPGTRLTVT.

The chain is built from TRBV9 and TRBJ2-5, with D perhaps TRBD2 (6 bases). The CDR3 has 17 residues. V lost 3 bases and J lost 0, with 18 bases in between. Germline values: CDR1 SGDLS, CDR2 YYNGEE. CDR3: CASSEGWYVADQETQYF. CDR3 nucleotides: TGTGCCAGCAGCGAGGGGTGGTACGTAGCGGACCAAGAGACCCAGTACTTC.

The rearrangement uses TRBV5-1 and TRBJ2-7; TRBD1 matches at 9 bases. The CDR3 contains 14 residues. Germline CDR1 and CDR2: SGHRS and YFSETQ. Losses at the gene ends were 5 bases for V and 6 bases for J; bases not matched to a gene: 9. Written as DNA, the CDR3 is TGCGCCAGCAGTCGGGACAGGGCCGCTGGCGAGCAGTACTTC. Translated, it gives CASSRDRAAGEQYF.

This clone was recorded only once. The rearrangement links TRBV5-1 to TRBJ2-7; D is possibly TRBD2 (5 bases). CDR3 size: 15 residues. Germline V gene lookup returns CDR1 SGHRS and CDR2 YFSETQ. V shed 1 base and J shed 6 bases, with 17 bases lying between them. Written as DNA, the CDR3 is TGCGCCAGCAGCTTGTTATCGTTGGGAGAAGGCGAGCAGTACTTC. This encodes CASSLLSLGEGEQYF.

This chain uses TRBV5-4 with TRBJ1-2; D is undetermined. Between the trimmed V and J ends, which lost 7 bases and 4 bases, there was a span of 14 bases. CDR3 size: 13 residues. The germline V gene has CDR1 SGHNT and CDR2 YYREEE (reference sequence). The CDR3 DNA is TGTGCCAGCCCCTCGGTAGGCGGCTATGGCTACACCTTC. It translates to CASPSVGGYGYTF.

The chain combines TRBV27 with TRBJ2-7; the match to TRBD2 covers 7 bases. The CDR3 runs 15 residues. V was pared by 3 bases and J by 4 bases, with 9 bases of the junction left unmatched. Looked up from germline, CDR1 is MNHEY and CDR2 is SMNVEV (reference sequence). The CDR3 reads CASSFREGAAYEQYF. The CDR3 DNA reads as TGTGCCAGCAGTTTTAGGGAGGGCGCGGCGTACGAGCAGTACTTC.

The V and J genes are TRBV7-9 and TRBJ1-2, with no clear D. The V end was cut by 4 bases, the J end by 1 base, with 19 bases between. The CDR3 runs 17 residues. Germline CDR1 reads SEHNR; CDR2 reads FQNEAQ (reference sequence). The CDR3 protein is CASSSRPGSDFNYGYTF. CDR3 sequence (DNA): TGTGCCAGCAGCTCCCGTCCTGGTTCGGACTTTAACTATGGCTACACCTTC.

The V and J genes are TRBV5-1 and TRBJ2-3; no firm D call. Germline values: CDR1 SGHRS, CDR2 YFSETQ. This CDR3 spans 14 amino acids. Trimming removed 5 bases from V and 3 bases from J, with 13 bases in between. The CDR3 spells CASRNLDRTDTQYF. The CDR3 DNA reads as TGCGCCAGCAGGAATCTAGATCGGACAGATACGCAGTATTTT.

This clone was observed a few times. The V call is TRBV4-3, the J call TRBJ2-5; D is possibly TRBD2 (5 bases). Germline values: CDR1 LGHNA, CDR2 YSLEER. V was trimmed by 1 base and J by 5 bases, leaving 14 bases between them. This CDR3 is 15 amino acids long. The CDR3 reads CASSQGSPREETQYF. CDR3 nucleotide sequence: TGCGCCAGCAGCCAAGGGTCCCCGAGGGAGGAGACCCAGTACTTC.

This chain connects TRBV28 to TRBJ2-7; a possible D gene is TRBD2 (7 bases). Germline CDR1 reads MDHEN; CDR2 reads SYDVKM. V lost 3 bases and J lost 1, with 16 bases in between. This CDR3 is built from 16 residues. CDR3 nucleotide sequence: TGTGCCAGCAGTTTTGAGGGGGGGCGCGTTTCCTACGAGCAGTACTTC. Residues: CASSFEGGRVSYEQYF. Using reference TRBV28 and TRBJ2-7 for the parts outside the CDR3, the full variable domain is DVKVTQSSRYLVKRTGEKVFLECVQDMDHENMFWYRQDPGLGLRLIYFSYDVKMKEKGDIPEGYSVSREKKERFSLILESASTNQTSMYLCASSFEGGRVSYEQYFGPGTRLTVT.